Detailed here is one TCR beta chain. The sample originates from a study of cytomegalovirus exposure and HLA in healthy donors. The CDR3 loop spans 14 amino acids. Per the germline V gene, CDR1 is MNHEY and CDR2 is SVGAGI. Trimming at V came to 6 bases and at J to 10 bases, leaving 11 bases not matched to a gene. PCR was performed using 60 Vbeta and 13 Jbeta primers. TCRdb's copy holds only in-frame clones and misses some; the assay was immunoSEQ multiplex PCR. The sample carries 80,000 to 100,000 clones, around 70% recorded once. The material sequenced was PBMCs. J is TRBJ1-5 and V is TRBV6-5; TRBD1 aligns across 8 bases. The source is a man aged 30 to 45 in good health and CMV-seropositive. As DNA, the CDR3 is TGTGCCAGCAGCCTACAGGGGGTTGATAGTCCCCAGCATTTT. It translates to CASSLQGVDSPQHF.